This T cell receptor (beta chain) is drawn from a study of CXCR3-negative and CXCR3-positive naive CD8 T cells (dated by TCRdb to about 2019). Notes on the research overall: In total, some 150 million TRB reads were obtained, which works out to roughly 1.5 +/- 0.3 million reads per library. TRBV-TRBJ cluster analysis included naive subsets from a handful of donors and memory cells from 3 donors. Diversity and physicochemical repertoire analyses covered 10 to 11 donors pooled from two independent experiments.

As for this clonotype: The antigen this receptor binds is unknown.

The sequencer listed for this sample is NextSeq 550. The Human TCR Profiling Kit (MiLaboratory) was used to prepare UMI-labeled 5' RACE TRB cDNA libraries. cDNA synthesis used the entire amount of extracted RNA, and PCR amplification then used the entire amount of cDNA produced. Libraries were prepared in parallel with an identical number of PCR cycles. The study's processing was this. MIGEC and MiXCR extracted about 53,000 +/- 10,000 unique UMI-labeled TRB cDNA molecules per library, requiring at least two reads per UMI. Each library averaged about 40,000 +/- 10,000 functional in-frame TRB CDR3 nucleotide clonotypes without stop codons. Diversity metrics, including normalized Shannon-Wiener and Chao1, were computed in VDJtools after downsampling to 5000 UMI-labeled TRB molecules per sample. Clonotype-size-weighted physicochemical properties of the central five CDR3 residues (interaction energy, strength, volume and Kidera factor 4) were computed in VDJtools. The reads, reprocessed by TCRdb, yield one row per CDR3 protein sequence and no DNA. These V and J calls are TCRdb output, not the study's own analysis. The record for this sample contains just over 60,000 distinct CDR3 sequences. The top ten constitute about 4.4% of the sample.

There are 15 amino acids in the CDR3, from cysteine to phenylalanine inclusive. Only the protein is available. CDR1 and CDR2, looked up from the germline V gene (reference sequence), are LNHDA and SQIVND. What the authors observed across the whole study: Repertoire diversity was comparably high in both naive subsets but much lower in memory CD8+ T cells. Similar TRBV-TRBJ usage was shown by naive CXCR3-negative and CXCR3-positive cells from the same donor, whereas distinct patterns were shown by memory cells. TRB CDR3s from CXCR3-positive naive cells showed higher hydrophobicity (lower Kidera factor 4), lower energy, and higher strength and volume indices than CXCR3-negative naive cells. Because CXCR3 expression was partially decreased after cryopreservation, freshly isolated PBMCs were used for most assays. Because surface CD5, which has been linked to self-reactivity in mice, was comparable between naive subsets, TCR interaction strength was also inferred from TRB CDR3 physicochemical properties.

Each CD8+ T cell subset was flow-sorted in triplicate, and around 300,000 cells per subset were placed directly into RLT lysis buffer. To exclude memory contaminants, naive CD8+ T cells were stringently defined as CD45RO-CCR7+CD27+CD95-. Peripheral blood mononuclear cells were isolated from buffy coats using standard density gradient centrifugation. Naive CXCR3-negative and CXCR3-positive CD8+ T cells were flow-sorted using a FACSAria III. Total RNA was extracted from sorted cells using an RNeasy Mini Kit. Sequenced input: naive CXCR3- CD8+ T cells from blood. Taken with the paper, the label for cell subset or site translates to: CD45RO-CCR7+CD27+CD95- naive CD8+ T cells lacking CXCR3 (TNR3-). This sequence uses TRBV19 and TRBJ1-2; TCRdb lists TRBD1, though no DNA is available to test this call. The source is a human donor in good health. Some clones in this sample may be carry-over from other donors' samples. The CDR3 is CASSIGLGTDYGYTF.